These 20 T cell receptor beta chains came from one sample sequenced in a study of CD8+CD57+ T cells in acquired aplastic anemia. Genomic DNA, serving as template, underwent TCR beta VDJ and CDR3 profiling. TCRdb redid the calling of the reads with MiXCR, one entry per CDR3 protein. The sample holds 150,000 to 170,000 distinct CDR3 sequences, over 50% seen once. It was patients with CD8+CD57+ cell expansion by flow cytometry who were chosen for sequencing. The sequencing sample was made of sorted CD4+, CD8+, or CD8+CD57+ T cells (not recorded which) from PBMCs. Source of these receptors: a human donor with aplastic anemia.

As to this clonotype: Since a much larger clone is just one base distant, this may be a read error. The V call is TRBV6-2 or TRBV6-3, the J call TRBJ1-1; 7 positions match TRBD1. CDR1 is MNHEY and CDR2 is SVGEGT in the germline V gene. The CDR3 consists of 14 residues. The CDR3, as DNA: TGTGCCAGCAGTTACGGGACAGAGAACGCTGAAGCTTTCTTT. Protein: CASSYGTENAEAFF.

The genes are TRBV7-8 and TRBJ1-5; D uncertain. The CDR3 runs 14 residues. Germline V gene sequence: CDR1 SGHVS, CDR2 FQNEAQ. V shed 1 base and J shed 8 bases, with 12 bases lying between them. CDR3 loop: CASSLGVGIEPQHF. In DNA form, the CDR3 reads TGTGCCAGCAGCTTAGGGGTTGGCATTGAGCCCCAGCATTTT.

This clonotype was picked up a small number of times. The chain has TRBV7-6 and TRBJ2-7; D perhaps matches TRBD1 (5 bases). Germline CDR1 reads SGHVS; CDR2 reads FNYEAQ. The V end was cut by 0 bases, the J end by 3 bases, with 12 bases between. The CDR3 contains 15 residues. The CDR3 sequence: CASSLAQGTNYEQYF. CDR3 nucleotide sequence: TGTGCCAGCAGCTTAGCCCAGGGTACAAACTACGAGCAGTACTTC.

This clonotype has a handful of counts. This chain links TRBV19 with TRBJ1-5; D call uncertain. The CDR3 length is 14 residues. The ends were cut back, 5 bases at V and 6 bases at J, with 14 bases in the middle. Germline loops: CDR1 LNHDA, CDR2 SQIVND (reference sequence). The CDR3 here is CASSPAGKGQPQHF. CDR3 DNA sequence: TGTGCCAGTAGTCCCGCTGGGAAAGGTCAGCCCCAGCATTTT. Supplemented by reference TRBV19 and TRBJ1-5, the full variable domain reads DGGITQSPKYLFRKEGQNVTLSCEQNLNHDAMYWYRQDPGQGLRLIYYSQIVNDFQKGDIAEGYSVSREKKESFPLTVTSAQKNPTAFYLCASSPAGKGQPQHFGDGTRLSIL.

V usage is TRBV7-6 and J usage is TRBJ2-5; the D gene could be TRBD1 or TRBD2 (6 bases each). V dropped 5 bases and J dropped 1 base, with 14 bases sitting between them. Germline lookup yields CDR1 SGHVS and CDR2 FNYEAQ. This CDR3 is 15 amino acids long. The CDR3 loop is CASSAGGTFQETQYF. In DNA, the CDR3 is TGTGCCAGCAGCGCTGGAGGGACATTCCAAGAGACCCAGTACTTC. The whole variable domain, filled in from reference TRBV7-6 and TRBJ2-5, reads GAGVSQSPRYKVTKRGQDVALRCDPISGHVSLYWYRQALGQGPEFLTYFNYEAQQDKSGLPNDRFSAERPEGSISTLTIQRTEQRDSAMYRCASSAGGTFQETQYFGPGTRLLVL.

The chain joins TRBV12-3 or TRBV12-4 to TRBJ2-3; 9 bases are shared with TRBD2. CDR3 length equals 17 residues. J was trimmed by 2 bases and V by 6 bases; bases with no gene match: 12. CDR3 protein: CASSRGGVAGVTDTQYF. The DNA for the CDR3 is TGTGCCAGCAGCCGAGGGGGGGTAGCGGGGGTCACAGATACGCAGTATTTT.

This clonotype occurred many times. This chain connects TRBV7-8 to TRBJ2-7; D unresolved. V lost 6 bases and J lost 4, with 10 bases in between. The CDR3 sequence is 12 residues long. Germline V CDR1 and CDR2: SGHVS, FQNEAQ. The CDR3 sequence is CASRGSSYEQYF. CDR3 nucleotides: TGTGCCAGCAGGGGTAGTAGTTACGAGCAGTACTTC.

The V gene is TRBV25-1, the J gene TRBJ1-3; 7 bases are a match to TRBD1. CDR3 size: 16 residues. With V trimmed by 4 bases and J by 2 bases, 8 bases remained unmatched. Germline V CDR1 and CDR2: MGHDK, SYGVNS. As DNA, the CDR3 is TGTGCCAGCAGTGCCGCTGGGCAGGGGGCTGGAAACACCATATATTTT. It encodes CASSAAGQGAGNTIYF.

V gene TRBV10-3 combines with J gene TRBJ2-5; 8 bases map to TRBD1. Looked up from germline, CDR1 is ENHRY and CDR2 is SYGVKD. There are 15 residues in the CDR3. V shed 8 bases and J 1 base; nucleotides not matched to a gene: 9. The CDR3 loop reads CAIRSSGTGQETQYF. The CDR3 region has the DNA TGTGCCATCCGCTCATCCGGGACAGGCCAAGAGACCCAGTACTTC.

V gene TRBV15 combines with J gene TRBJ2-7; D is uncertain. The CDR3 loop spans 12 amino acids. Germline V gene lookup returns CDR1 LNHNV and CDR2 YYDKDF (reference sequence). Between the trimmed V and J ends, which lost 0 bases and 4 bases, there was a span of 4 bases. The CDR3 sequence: CATSRDAYEQYF. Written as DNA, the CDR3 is TGTGCCACCAGCAGAGACGCTTACGAGCAGTACTTC.

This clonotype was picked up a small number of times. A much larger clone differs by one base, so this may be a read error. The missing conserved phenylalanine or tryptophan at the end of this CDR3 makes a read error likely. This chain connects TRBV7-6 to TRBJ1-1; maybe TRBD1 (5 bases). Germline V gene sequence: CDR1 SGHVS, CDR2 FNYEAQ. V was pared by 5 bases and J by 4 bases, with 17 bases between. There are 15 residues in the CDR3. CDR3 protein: CASSPTGSGGTEAFL. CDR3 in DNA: TGTGCCAGCAGCCCGACCGGGTCCGGGGGCACTGAAGCTTTCCTT.

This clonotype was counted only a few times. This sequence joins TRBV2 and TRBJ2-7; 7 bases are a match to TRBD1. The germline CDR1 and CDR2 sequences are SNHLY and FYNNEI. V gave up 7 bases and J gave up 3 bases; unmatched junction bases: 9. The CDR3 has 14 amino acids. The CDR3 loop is CASKFGTEFYEQYF. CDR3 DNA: TGTGCCAGCAAATTCGGGACAGAGTTCTACGAGCAGTACTTC. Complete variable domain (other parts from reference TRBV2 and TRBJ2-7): EPEVTQTPSHQVTQMGQEVILRCVPISNHLYFYWYRQILGQKVEFLVSFYNNEISEKSEIFDDQFSVERPDGSNFTLKIRSTKLEDSAMYFCASKFGTEFYEQYFGPGTRLTVT.

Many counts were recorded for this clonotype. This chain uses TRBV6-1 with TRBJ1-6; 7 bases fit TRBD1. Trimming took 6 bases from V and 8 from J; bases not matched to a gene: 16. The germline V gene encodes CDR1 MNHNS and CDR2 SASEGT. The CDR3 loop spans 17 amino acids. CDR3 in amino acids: CASRPEQTGLIDSPLHF. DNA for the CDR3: TGTGCCAGCAGACCCGAACAGACAGGGTTAATCGATTCACCCCTCCACTTT.

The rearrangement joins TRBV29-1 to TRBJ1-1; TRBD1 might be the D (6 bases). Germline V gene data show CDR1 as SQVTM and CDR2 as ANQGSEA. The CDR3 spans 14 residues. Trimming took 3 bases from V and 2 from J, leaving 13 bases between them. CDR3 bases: TGCAGCGTTGACCCGTTGGGGACAAACACTGAAGCTTTCTTT. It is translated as CSVDPLGTNTEAFF.

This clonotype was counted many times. The CDR3 nucleotides read TGTGCCAGCAGTCCCGGGACAACTGATTGGGGCTATGGCTACACCTTC. Amino acid sequence: CASSPGTTDWGYGYTF. V gene TRBV6-1 combines with J gene TRBJ1-2, with D possibly matching TRBD1 (6 bases). The ends were cut back, 5 bases at V and 4 bases at J, with 20 bases in the middle. The CDR3 is 16 residues long. Germline lookup yields CDR1 MNHNS and CDR2 SASEGT.

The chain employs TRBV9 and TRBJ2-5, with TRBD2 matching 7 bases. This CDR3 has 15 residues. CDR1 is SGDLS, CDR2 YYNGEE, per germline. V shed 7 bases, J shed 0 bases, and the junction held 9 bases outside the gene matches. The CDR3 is CASGGGDSHQETQYF. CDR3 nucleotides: TGTGCCAGCGGGGGGGGAGACAGTCACCAAGAGACCCAGTACTTC. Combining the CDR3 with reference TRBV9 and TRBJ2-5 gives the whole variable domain DSGVTQTPKHLITATGQRVTLRCSPRSGDLSVYWYQQSLDQGLQFLIQYYNGEERAKGNILERFSAQQFPDLHSELNLSSLELGDSALYFCASGGGDSHQETQYFGPGTRLLVL.

The CDR3 region has the DNA TGTGCCAGCAGTTATCAGGAGGGGAGGGGTGGCTACACCTTC. It encodes CASSYQEGRGGYTF. V usage is TRBV6-5 and J usage is TRBJ1-2, with TRBD1 as a possible D gene (5 bases). Germline loops: CDR1 MNHEY, CDR2 SVGAGI. The germline V and J ends were trimmed by 3 bases and 7 bases, with 15 bases remaining between them. The CDR3 has 14 residues.

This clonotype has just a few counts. The CDR3 protein is CASSYSGDRNQPQHF. In DNA, the CDR3 is TGTGCCAGCAGTTACTCGGGGGACCGCAATCAGCCCCAGCATTTT. This chain connects TRBV6-5 to TRBJ1-5; D possibly corresponds to TRBD1 (5 bases). V was pared by 0 bases and J by 2 bases, with 8 bases between. Germline-derived CDR1 and CDR2 are MNHEY and SVGAGI. The CDR3 has 15 residues.

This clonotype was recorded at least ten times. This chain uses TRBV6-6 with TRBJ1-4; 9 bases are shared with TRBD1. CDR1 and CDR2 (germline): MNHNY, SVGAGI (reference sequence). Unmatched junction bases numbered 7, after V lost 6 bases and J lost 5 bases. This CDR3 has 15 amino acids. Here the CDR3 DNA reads TGTGCCAGCAGCCCCGCCGGGACAGGGAATGAAAAACTGTTTTTT. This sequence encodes CASSPAGTGNEKLFF.

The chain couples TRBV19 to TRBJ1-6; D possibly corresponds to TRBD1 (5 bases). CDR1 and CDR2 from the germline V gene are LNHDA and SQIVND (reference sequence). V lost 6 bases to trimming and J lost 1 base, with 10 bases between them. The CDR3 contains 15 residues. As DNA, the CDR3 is TGTGCCAGTAGCGTACAGGATTCCTATAATTCACCCCTCCACTTT. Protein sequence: CASSVQDSYNSPLHF.